This T cell receptor (beta chain) emerged from a study of blood T cell repertoires in COVID-19. Study as a whole: Some COVID-19 samples were acute and others convalescent; all came from the United States, Italy and Spain. Sources were T cells, B-cell-depleted T cells, or PBMCs; the material itself was cDNA or gDNA.

Per the authors' pipeline: Amplified reference gene primers provided the basis for estimating nucleated cell counts. Profiling relied on immunoSEQ multiplex PCR, and the TCRdb table lists in-frame clones only, not all of them. V and J calls and clone size come straight from that table; D and trimming were deduced from the DNA. This sample yields about 440,000 clones, of which roughly 91% are seen a single time; about 0.63% belongs to the top ten. The clonotype originates from a man in his late teens or twenties who had recovered from COVID-19. The specimen was PBMCs or T cells enriched from blood (not recorded which).

This CDR3 reads CAISAQDYSGNTIYF. The CDR3 DNA reads TGTGCCATCAGTGCCCAGGACTACTCTGGAAACACCATATATTTT. V gene TRBV10-3 combines with J gene TRBJ1-3; D gene ambiguous. Germline CDR1 is ENHRY and CDR2 is SYGVKD. This CDR3 spans 15 amino acids. Trimming took 4 bases from V and 0 from J, leaving 10 bases between them.